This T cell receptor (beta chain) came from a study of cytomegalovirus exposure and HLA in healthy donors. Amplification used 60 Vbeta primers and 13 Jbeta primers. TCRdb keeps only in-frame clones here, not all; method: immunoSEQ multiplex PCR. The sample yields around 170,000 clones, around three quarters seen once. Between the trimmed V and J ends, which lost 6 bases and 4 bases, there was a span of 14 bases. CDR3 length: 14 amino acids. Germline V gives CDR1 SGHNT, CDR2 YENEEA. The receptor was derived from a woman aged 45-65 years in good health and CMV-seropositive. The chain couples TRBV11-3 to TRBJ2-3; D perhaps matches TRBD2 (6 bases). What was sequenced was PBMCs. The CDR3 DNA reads TGTGCCAGCAGGGAGGGATCTGAAGCAGATACGCAGTATTTT. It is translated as CASREGSEADTQYF. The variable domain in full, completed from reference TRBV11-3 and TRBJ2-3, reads EAGVVQSPRYKIIEKKQPVAFWCNPISGHNTLYWYLQNLGQGPELLIRYENEEAVDDSQLPKDRFSAERLKGVDSTLKIQPAELGDSAVYLCASREGSEADTQYFGPGTRLTVL.